The 29 T cell receptor beta chains given below trace back to one sample, sequenced in a study of T-cell memory formation after mild COVID-19 (dated by TCRdb to the early 2020s). The protocol used for the library was 5' RACE. Sequencing was carried out with an Illumina NovaSeq 6000. TCRdb applied fastp at Q25 and MiXCR to the public reads, then kept only in-frame beta chains. Each record represents a unique CDR3 protein, reported with the most common genes and DNA among its rows. The sample table contains nearly 250,000 distinct CDR3 sequences; only one count was recorded for approximately 15% of them. Of the sample, 2.1% is held by the ten largest clones. Sequencing was carried out using PBMCs or a T cell subset sorted from them (not recorded which). These receptors were collected from an adult woman who had mild COVID-19 (a few samples of this study predate the infection). The sample titles of this study are shuffled in the database, so cell type and time point are left out; the donor was told from shared clones.

This clonotype was picked up a small number of times. The gene calls are TRBV7-3 and TRBJ1-1; a weak D match, TRBD1 (5 bases). From germline, CDR1 is SGHTA and CDR2 FQGTGA. CDR3 size: 14 residues. The ends were cut back, 5 bases at V and 4 bases at J, with 14 bases in the middle. The CDR3 region is CASSRGTAITEAFF. The CDR3 nucleotides read TGTGCCAGCAGCAGGGGCACGGCTATCACTGAAGCTTTCTTT.

This clonotype was picked up a small number of times. CDR3 nucleotide sequence: TGTGCCAGCAGTTACAGGGGGACTAGCGGAAGAGAGACCCAGTACTTC. Translated, it gives CASSYRGTSGRETQYF. The chain combines TRBV6-5 with TRBJ2-5, with 11 positions matching TRBD2. Per germline, CDR1 MNHEY and CDR2 SVGAGI. The CDR3 is 16 residues long. Germline trimming cut 2 bases from V and 4 bases from J; bases unmatched to any gene: 6.

This clonotype was seen at least ten times. This chain joins TRBV5-1 and TRBJ1-4; TRBD1 is a possible D gene (6 bases). V lost 3 bases and J 8 bases, leaving 14 bases between the germline ends. The CDR3 has 14 amino acids. CDR1 and CDR2 from the germline V gene are SGHRS and YFSETQ. The CDR3 is CASSSPEGGEKLFF. CDR3 in DNA: TGCGCCAGCAGCTCTCCCGAGGGGGGCGAAAAACTGTTTTTT.

V is TRBV5-4 and J is TRBJ2-4; D is unclear. This CDR3 spans 13 amino acids. V was cut by 4 bases and J by 7 bases, with 12 bases left in between. CDR1 SGHNT and CDR2 YYREEE come from the germline V gene (reference sequence). CDR3 sequence: CASSIGVGNIQYF. The CDR3 DNA reads TGTGCCAGCAGCATTGGGGTGGGGAACATTCAGTACTTC. Looking up the rest from reference TRBV5-4 and TRBJ2-4 gives the full variable domain: ETGVTQSPTHLIKTRGQQVTLRCSSQSGHNTVSWYQQALGQGPQFIFQYYREEENGRGNFPPRFSGLQFPNYSSELNVNALELDDSALYLCASSIGVGNIQYFGAGTRLSVL.

In its sample, this clonotype was seen a few times. The rearrangement links TRBV15 to TRBJ2-1; no definite D call. Per germline, CDR1 LNHNV and CDR2 YYDKDF (reference sequence). Trimming removed 0 bases at V and 0 bases at J, with 6 bases between. There are 15 residues in the CDR3. The CDR3 DNA sequence: TGTGCCACCAGCAGAGATTTAGGCTCCTACAATGAGCAGTTCTTC. It specifies CATSRDLGSYNEQFF.

The V gene is TRBV5-4, the J gene TRBJ2-7, with a weak D call TRBD2 (6 bases). Trimming stripped 1 base from V and 2 bases from J, with 19 bases between. Germline V CDR1 and CDR2: SGHNT, YYREEE (reference sequence). CDR3 length equals 17 residues. CDR3 bases: TGTGCCAGCAGCTTGAGATTCGAAGAGGGGAGGCCCTACGAGCAGTACTTC. It yields the protein CASSLRFEEGRPYEQYF. The variable domain in full, completed from reference TRBV5-4 and TRBJ2-7, reads ETGVTQSPTHLIKTRGQQVTLRCSSQSGHNTVSWYQQALGQGPQFIFQYYREEENGRGNFPPRFSGLQFPNYSSELNVNALELDDSALYLCASSLRFEEGRPYEQYFGPGTRLTVT.

This clonotype was recorded a few times. V and J are TRBV20-1 and TRBJ1-2, with D maybe TRBD1 (5 bases). The V gene's germline CDR1 is DFQATT and CDR2 SNEGSKA (reference sequence). The CDR3 has 16 amino acids. Deletions cut 1 base from V and 1 base from J, with 16 bases between. This CDR3 is CSARGSNHGGNYGYTF. CDR3 in DNA: TGCAGTGCTAGAGGGTCTAATCACGGGGGTAACTATGGCTACACCTTC.

This chain uses TRBV9 with TRBJ2-5, with 12 nucleotides matching TRBD1. This CDR3 is built from 17 residues. Germline values: CDR1 SGDLS, CDR2 YYNGEE. V was pared by 4 bases and J by 1 base, with 8 bases of the junction left unmatched. Here the CDR3 reads CASSKLLGQGAQETQYF. The CDR3 coding sequence is TGTGCCAGCAGCAAACTACTGGGACAGGGGGCCCAAGAGACCCAGTACTTC.

The gene calls are TRBV7-2 and TRBJ2-3; 8 bases agree with TRBD2. The CDR3 is made up of 15 amino acids. CDR1 and CDR2 (germline): SGHTA, FQGNSA. V lost 10 bases, J lost 2 bases, and 11 bases stayed unmatched. This chain's CDR3 is CATTRGRGDTDTQYF. The CDR3 DNA reads TGTGCCACCACTCGAGGGCGGGGGGACACAGATACGCAGTATTTT.

The rearrangement joins TRBV3-1 to TRBJ2-7; TRBD2 might be the D (6 bases). Trimming left V 1 base short and J 7 bases short, with 11 bases between. CDR1 is LGHDT and CDR2 is YNNKEL in the germline V gene (reference sequence). CDR3 length: 13 residues. The CDR3 reads CASSQGTTAEQYF. The CDR3, as DNA: TGTGCCAGCAGCCAAGGGACTACCGCGGAGCAGTACTTC.

This clonotype was seen a few times. V and J are TRBV30 and TRBJ2-2; D tentatively fits TRBD1 or TRBD2 (5 bases each). The CDR3 totals 17 residues. Per germline, CDR1 GTSNPN and CDR2 SVGIG (reference sequence). The V end lost 0 bases, the J end lost 5 bases, and 19 bases lay between the germline ends. The chain's CDR3 is CAWSVLGAGSWTGELFF. CDR3 nucleotide sequence: TGTGCCTGGAGTGTACTCGGCGCAGGGAGCTGGACCGGGGAGCTGTTTTTT.

This clonotype was counted many times. This chain links TRBV29-1 with TRBJ1-2; D remains ambiguous. V dropped 7 bases and J dropped 0 bases, with 21 bases sitting between them. Germline assignment: CDR1 SQVTM and CDR2 ANQGSEA. There are 16 residues in the CDR3. CDR3 amino acids: CSAQSSSPGANYGYTF. Written as DNA, the CDR3 is TGCAGCGCCCAGTCGTCCTCGCCAGGAGCTAACTATGGCTACACCTTC.

This chain connects TRBV4-3 to TRBJ2-3, with a possible D match to TRBD2 (6 bases). CDR1 is LGHNA, CDR2 YSLEER, per germline. Trimming shortened V by 4 bases and J by 3 bases, and 14 bases separated the two germline ends. The CDR3 sequence is 15 residues long. The CDR3: CASSPSALQTDTQYF. CDR3 DNA: TGCGCCAGCAGCCCTAGCGCGCTCCAGACAGATACGCAGTATTTT.

This chain connects TRBV7-9 to TRBJ2-1; D tentatively reads TRBD1 or TRBD2 (6 bases each). Germline CDR1 and CDR2: SEHNR and FQNEAQ (reference sequence). This CDR3 is built from 16 residues. The germline V and J ends were trimmed by 4 bases and 5 bases, with 18 bases remaining between them. CDR3 coding DNA: TGTGCCAGCAGCTGGAGGGGGACGGGTTATAACAATGAGCAGTTCTTC. Its translation: CASSWRGTGYNNEQFF.

CDR3 coding DNA: TGCGCCAGCAGCCAAGTGGTAACAGGCCCGACCCGCCGTGGCTACACCTTC. Its protein product is CASSQVVTGPTRRGYTF. The chain is built from TRBV4-3 and TRBJ1-2; a possible D gene is TRBD1 (5 bases). Looked up from germline, CDR1 is LGHNA and CDR2 is YSLEER. The CDR3 runs to 17 residues. Deletions cut 1 base from V and 7 bases from J, with 22 bases between.

The chain recombines TRBV24-1 with TRBJ2-3; D gene unclear. The CDR3 is 16 amino acids. The V end was cut by 2 bases, the J end by 1 base, with 12 bases between. The germline V gene encodes CDR1 KGHDR and CDR2 SFDVKD. CDR3 nucleotides: TGTGCCACCAGTGATTCGGGCCTTCCAGGCACAGATACGCAGTATTTT. Protein product: CATSDSGLPGTDTQYF.

J is TRBJ2-3 and V is TRBV11-2; weak D call: TRBD2 (6 bases). CDR3 length: 16 residues. Between the trimmed V and J ends, which lost 1 base and 2 bases, there was a span of 13 bases. Germline V lookup: CDR1 SGHAT, CDR2 FQNNGV. DNA for the CDR3: TGTGCCAGCAGCTTAGTGGGGGGAGGCCCCACAGATACGCAGTATTTT. This gives the protein CASSLVGGGPTDTQYF.

The table lists this clonotype with a few counts. The gene calls are TRBV7-9 and TRBJ2-3; TRBD2 aligns across 10 bases. V shed 5 bases, J shed 5 bases, and the junction held 7 bases outside the gene matches. The CDR3 totals 15 residues. CDR1 is SEHNR and CDR2 is FQNEAQ in the germline V gene (reference sequence). CDR3 sequence: CASSQTSGTRDTQYF. The DNA for the CDR3 is TGTGCCAGCAGCCAAACTAGCGGGACTCGAGATACGCAGTATTTT.

This clonotype was seen only once. The gene calls are TRBV5-6 and TRBJ2-3; TRBD2 aligns across 9 bases. CDR3 length: 16 amino acids. J lost 4 bases, V lost 0 bases, and 6 bases had no gene match. The V gene's germline CDR1 is SGHDT and CDR2 YYEEEE. CDR3 loop: CASSLAVAGVSDTQYF. The CDR3 nucleotides are TGTGCCAGCAGCTTGGCGGTAGCGGGGGTGTCAGATACGCAGTATTTT.

The chain combines TRBV5-1 with TRBJ2-7; D not resolved. CDR1 SGHRS and CDR2 YFSETQ come from the germline V gene. Trimming took off 1 base at V and 3 bases at J, with 8 bases between the two ends. The length of the CDR3 is 13 residues. CDR3 nucleotide sequence: TGCGCCAGCAGCTTGACGGTGTACTACGAGCAGTACTTC. This encodes CASSLTVYYEQYF.

This clonotype came up a few times. The chain combines TRBV4-1 with TRBJ1-2; TRBD1 aligns across 7 bases. CDR3 size: 15 residues. Per germline, CDR1 MGHRA and CDR2 YSYEKL. The V gene end was trimmed by 5 bases and the J gene end by 2 bases; junction bases not matched to a gene: 8. The CDR3 is CASSERTGGNYGYTF. The CDR3 nucleotides are TGCGCCAGCAGCGAACGGACAGGTGGCAACTATGGCTACACCTTC.

V gene TRBV6-5 combines with J gene TRBJ2-7; 12 bases align to TRBD1. The trim removed 0 bases at V and 12 bases at J, leaving 9 bases unmatched. The CDR3 loop spans 15 amino acids. Germline assignment: CDR1 MNHEY and CDR2 SVGAGI. The CDR3 nucleotides read TGTGCCAGCAGTTACTCGGGGGACAGGGGGCGAGGATTGTACTTC. It specifies CASSYSGDRGRGLYF.

The chain combines TRBV29-1 with TRBJ1-1, with a weak D call TRBD1 (6 bases). The CDR3 covers 12 residues. Germline CDR1 and CDR2: SQVTM and ANQGSEA. V was trimmed by 6 bases and J by 3 bases, leaving 11 bases between them. The CDR3, as DNA: TGCAGCGTAGTGACAGGATACACTGAAGCTTTCTTT. As protein: CSVVTGYTEAFF.

The chain recombines TRBV29-1 with TRBJ2-1; the D gene is possibly TRBD1 (6 bases). The CDR3 is 13 amino acids. With 6 bases removed from V and 3 bases from J, the gap between germline ends came to 12 bases. CDR1 is SQVTM and CDR2 is ANQGSEA in the germline V gene. CDR3 sequence reads: CSVTDRGYNEQFF. DNA for the CDR3: TGCAGCGTGACGGACAGAGGCTACAATGAGCAGTTCTTC.

This rearrangement joins TRBV20-1 to TRBJ1-2; 9 positions match TRBD1. The CDR3 runs to 13 residues. V was pared by 3 bases and J by 7 bases, with 6 bases of the junction left unmatched. CDR1 and CDR2 from the germline V gene are DFQATT and SNEGSKA (reference sequence). The CDR3 bases are TGCAGTGCTAGGCGGACAGGGGAAGGTGGCTACACCTTC. Protein: CSARRTGEGGYTF.

This clonotype appeared a few times. The chain is built from TRBV12-3 or TRBV12-4 and TRBJ1-2; 8 bases agree with TRBD1. CDR3 length: 14 residues. V lost 6 bases and J lost 7; bases outside the gene matches: 10. The CDR3 DNA is TGTGCCAGCAGCGCCAGGGGGCCCATCGGTGGCTACACCTTC. Encoded protein: CASSARGPIGGYTF.

Only a few counts were recorded for this clonotype. The gene calls are TRBV11-2 and TRBJ2-7; D possibly corresponds to TRBD1 (6 bases). Trimming took off 5 bases at V and 0 bases at J, with 14 bases between the two ends. The germline V gene has CDR1 SGHAT and CDR2 FQNNGV. The CDR3 totals 15 residues. The DNA of the CDR3 is TGTGCCAGCAGCCTCCGACAGGCCAGCTCCTACGAGCAGTACTTC. This translates into CASSLRQASSYEQYF.

The chain has TRBV9 and TRBJ2-1, with TRBD2 matching 8 bases. This CDR3 contains 15 residues. Germline-derived CDR1 and CDR2 are SGDLS and YYNGEE. V was clipped by 3 bases and J by 2 bases; unmatched bases: 4. DNA for the CDR3: TGTGCCAGCAGCGCTCGGGGGGGCCCCTACAATGAGCAGTTCTTC. Its translation: CASSARGGPYNEQFF.

The V call is TRBV29-1, the J call TRBJ2-1; 9 bases are a match to TRBD1. This CDR3 contains 12 residues. Trimming removed 6 bases from V and 12 bases from J; junction bases left unmatched: 9. Germline CDR1 is SQVTM and CDR2 is ANQGSEA. The CDR3 spells CSVSPGTGRQFF. The CDR3 region has the DNA TGCAGCGTCTCCCCTGGGACAGGGCGGCAGTTCTTC.